This T cell receptor beta chain was identified during a study of blood T cell repertoires in COVID-19. Study as a whole: Samples representing acute and convalescent COVID-19 were sourced from the United States, Italy and Spain. From T cells, B-cell-depleted T cells, or PBMCs came the material, which was cDNA or gDNA.

As processed by the authors: Counts of nucleated cells, estimated from reference gene primer amplification, were obtained. Profiled with immunoSEQ multiplex PCR; TCRdb holds only in-frame clones, not every one. The DNA gave D and trimming, while V, J and clone size come from that table. Among fewer than 110,000 clones, roughly 87% were seen once, and the ten largest hold more than 5.5%. This TCR was recovered from a human donor in a cohort sampled during active COVID-19. The source material was peripheral blood.

CDR3 residues: CASSVDLGANSIYGYTF. As DNA, the CDR3 is TGTGCCAGCAGCGTAGATTTGGGGGCGAATTCCATCTATGGCTACACCTTC. The chain has TRBV9 and TRBJ1-2; tentative D call: TRBD1 (6 bases). Trimming removed 0 bases from V and 4 bases from J, with 19 bases in between. This CDR3 comprises 17 residues. CDR1 SGDLS and CDR2 YYNGEE come from the germline V gene.